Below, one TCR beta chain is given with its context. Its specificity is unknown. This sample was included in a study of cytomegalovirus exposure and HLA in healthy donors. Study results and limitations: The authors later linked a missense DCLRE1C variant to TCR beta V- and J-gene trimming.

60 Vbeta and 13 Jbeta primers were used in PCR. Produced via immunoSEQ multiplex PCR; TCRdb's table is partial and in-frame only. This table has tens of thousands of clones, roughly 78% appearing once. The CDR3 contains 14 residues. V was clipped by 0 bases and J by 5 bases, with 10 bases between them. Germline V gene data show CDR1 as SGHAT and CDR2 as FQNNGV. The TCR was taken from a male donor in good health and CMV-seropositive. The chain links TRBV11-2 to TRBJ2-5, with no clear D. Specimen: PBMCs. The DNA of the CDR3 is TGTGCCAGCAGCTTAGATCTTCCCGGGGAGACCCAGTACTTC. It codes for CASSLDLPGETQYF.